One and the same sample provided the 22 T cell receptor beta chains below, sequenced in a study of T-cell reconstitution after alpha-beta-depleted transplantation in children. A library of TCRbeta sequences, prepared with unique molecular identifiers, was generated. One entry per CDR3 protein results from TCRdb running MiXCR on the PCR reads. The table records 400,000 to 450,000 distinct CDR3 sequences, 43% of them present only once. Material: PBMCs, obtained before TCRalphabeta/CD19-depleted stem cell transplant. The origin of the receptors is a girl under 10 years old with aplastic anemia, due to receive a stem cell transplant.

As for this clonotype: The germline gene is not matched at one end of the junction; a read error may be the cause. This rearrangement joins TRBV29-1 to TRBJ2-2, with 8 bases matching TRBD2. Germline CDR1 reads SQVTM; CDR2 reads ANQGSEA. This CDR3 region has 14 residues. CDR3 sequence reads: CSVVRGGNTRELFF. The CDR3, as DNA: TGCAGCGTTGTACGGGGGGGGAACACCAGGGAGCTGTTTTTT.

This rearrangement joins TRBV9 to TRBJ1-2, with 10 positions matching TRBD1. V lost 3 bases and J lost 3; bases outside the gene matches: 8. The germline V gene has CDR1 SGDLS and CDR2 YYNGEE. The CDR3 covers 16 residues. As DNA, the CDR3 is TGTGCCAGCAGCGGCGACGCCGGGACAGGGGACTATGGCTACACCTTC. Residues: CASSGDAGTGDYGYTF.

This clonotype was found a few times. The CDR3 here is CASSQAQNTGELFF. CDR3 sequence (DNA): TGTGCCAGCAGCCAAGCCCAGAACACCGGGGAGCTGTTTTTT. The chain is built from TRBV4-2 and TRBJ2-2; D unclear. Trimming stripped 1 base from V and 1 base from J, with 4 bases between. Germline-derived CDR1 and CDR2 are LGHNA and YNFKEQ. This CDR3 is built from 14 residues.

Details on this clonotype: This likely comes from a read error, as the CDR3 has no conserved phenylalanine or tryptophan at its end. The J gene is TRBJ2-7, the V gene TRBV4-2; 8 bases match TRBD1. V shed 4 bases and J 0 bases; nucleotides not matched to a gene: 2. Germline V gene data show CDR1 as LGHNA and CDR2 as YNFKEQ. This CDR3 is built from 14 residues. The CDR3 DNA follows: TGTGCCAGCAGCCCCGGGACAGGCTCCTACGAGCAGTACTCC. This sequence encodes CASSPGTGSYEQYS.

A few counts support this clonotype. The rearrangement links TRBV15 to TRBJ2-3; 7 nucleotides align to TRBD2. The V gene end was trimmed by 3 bases and the J gene end by 1 base; junction bases not matched to a gene: 4. The germline V gene encodes CDR1 LNHNV and CDR2 YYDKDF (reference sequence). The length of the CDR3 is 15 residues. The CDR3 nucleotides are TGTGCCACCAGCAGGGAGGGGAGGGGCACAGATACGCAGTATTTT. It yields the protein CATSREGRGTDTQYF.

The V call is TRBV18, the J call TRBJ1-1, with a possible D match to TRBD1 (5 bases). Germline CDR1 and CDR2: KGHSH and LQKENI. The CDR3 consists of 14 residues. V lost 3 bases, J lost 1 base, and 9 bases lay in between. The CDR3 sequence is CASSPLGTNTEAFF. Here the CDR3 DNA reads TGTGCCAGCTCACCCCTCGGGACGAACACTGAAGCTTTCTTT. Full variable domain (missing parts from reference TRBV18 and TRBJ1-1): NAGVMQNPRHLVRRRGQEARLRCSPMKGHSHVYWYRQLPEEGLKFMVYLQKENIIDESGMPKERFSAEFPKEGPSILRIQQVVRGDSAAYFCASSPLGTNTEAFFGQGTRLTVV.

The chain carries TRBV20-1 and TRBJ2-1, with 12 bases lining up with TRBD1. The CDR3 contains 14 residues. Looked up from germline, CDR1 is DFQATT and CDR2 is SNEGSKA (reference sequence). The V and J ends lost 4 bases and 8 bases, in that order; junction bases with no gene match: 6. The CDR3 spells CSATRDRGPDEQFF. CDR3 in DNA: TGCAGTGCTACCCGGGACAGGGGGCCTGATGAGCAGTTCTTC.

The chain recombines TRBV7-2 with TRBJ2-5; D may be TRBD1 (6 bases). The germline gives CDR1 SGHTA, CDR2 FQGNSA. The CDR3 is 14 amino acids. V lost 6 bases to trimming and J lost 10 bases, with 21 bases between them. CDR3 sequence reads: CASRPWDTRGGQYF. As DNA, the CDR3 is TGTGCCAGCAGACCCTGGGACACGAGAGGGGGCCAGTACTTC.

The chain has TRBV29-1 and TRBJ2-2, with D tentatively TRBD1 (5 bases). Trimming pared 4 bases from V and 0 bases from J, leaving 6 bases between. CDR1 SQVTM and CDR2 ANQGSEA come from the germline V gene. The CDR3 runs 13 residues. The chain's CDR3 is CSVVTANTGELFF. CDR3 bases: TGCAGCGTTGTGACAGCGAACACCGGGGAGCTGTTTTTT.

The genes are TRBV28 and TRBJ2-1; no clear D gene. The CDR3 has 13 residues. V lost 8 bases, J lost 0 bases, and 8 bases lay in between. Germline assignment: CDR1 MDHEN and CDR2 SYDVKM. CDR3 bases: TGTGCCAGCCAACCAAGCTCCTACAATGAGCAGTTCTTC. Translating it yields CASQPSSYNEQFF. Looking up the rest from reference TRBV28 and TRBJ2-1 gives the full variable domain: DVKVTQSSRYLVKRTGEKVFLECVQDMDHENMFWYRQDPGLGLRLIYFSYDVKMKEKGDIPEGYSVSREKKERFSLILESASTNQTSMYLCASQPSSYNEQFFGPGTRLTVL.

The rearrangement uses TRBV6-5 and TRBJ1-1; D uncertain. With 2 bases removed from V and 1 base from J, the gap between germline ends came to 11 bases. The V gene's germline CDR1 is MNHEY and CDR2 SVGAGI. CDR3 length: 15 residues. The CDR3 nucleotides read TGTGCCAGCAGTTACCTGACCATGCCGAACACTGAAGCTTTCTTT. Translated, it gives CASSYLTMPNTEAFF.

The sample holds a few counts of this clonotype. The chain couples TRBV2 to TRBJ2-7, with D possibly TRBD2 on 6 matching bases. The V and J ends lost 0 bases and 4 bases respectively, with 13 bases between them. Germline V gene data show CDR1 as SNHLY and CDR2 as FYNNEI. The CDR3 extends over 15 amino acids. The CDR3 loop is CASSEAPRDSYEQYF. The CDR3 coding sequence is TGTGCCAGCAGTGAAGCTCCCCGGGACTCATACGAGCAGTACTTC.

This clonotype has only one observation. The chain joins TRBV15 to TRBJ1-5; weak D call: TRBD1 (5 bases). Germline CDR1 is LNHNV and CDR2 is YYDKDF (reference sequence). The CDR3 length is 17 residues. Trimming shortened V by 1 base and J by 1 base, and 14 bases separated the two germline ends. The CDR3 is CATSRGWGRDSNQPQHF. The CDR3, as DNA: TGTGCCACCAGCAGAGGATGGGGCCGGGACAGCAATCAGCCCCAGCATTTT.

V and J are TRBV3-1 and TRBJ2-1, with 9 nucleotides matching TRBD2. Germline V CDR1 and CDR2: LGHDT, YNNKEL (reference sequence). This CDR3 has 14 amino acids. J gave up 9 bases and V 3 bases, and 6 bases lay outside the gene matches. CDR3 protein: CASSHLAGPGEQFF. As DNA, the CDR3 is TGTGCCAGCAGCCACCTAGCGGGGCCGGGTGAGCAGTTCTTC.

The chain uses TRBV28 and TRBJ1-2, with 7 positions matching TRBD1. The CDR3 spans 13 residues. The V gene's germline CDR1 is MDHEN and CDR2 SYDVKM. The V and J ends lost 6 bases and 7 bases, in that order; junction bases with no gene match: 8. In DNA, the CDR3 is TGTGCCAGCAGCCCTGCAGGGGGGGCTGGCTACACCTTC. Protein: CASSPAGGAGYTF.

The chain recombines TRBV7-9 with TRBJ2-1, with 7 bases matching TRBD1. The germline V gene encodes CDR1 SEHNR and CDR2 FQNEAQ (reference sequence). Trimming removed 4 bases from V and 6 bases from J; junction bases left unmatched: 6. This CDR3 has 14 residues. The CDR3 region has the DNA TGTGCCAGCAGCTACGAGACAGGGAGCAATGAGCAGTTCTTC. Translating gives CASSYETGSNEQFF.

The chain recombines TRBV20-1 with TRBJ2-5; D is tentatively TRBD1 or TRBD2 (5 bases each). Between the trimmed V and J ends, which lost 7 bases and 0 bases, there was a span of 18 bases. CDR1 and CDR2 (germline): DFQATT, SNEGSKA (reference sequence). This CDR3 comprises 15 residues. The CDR3 loop is CSGRGLGGHQETQYF. The CDR3 DNA reads as TGCAGTGGTAGGGGTCTAGGAGGTCACCAAGAGACCCAGTACTTC.

The rearrangement links TRBV29-1 to TRBJ2-1, with D uncertain. V was pared by 5 bases and J by 7 bases, with 6 bases between. The CDR3 loop spans 10 amino acids. The germline CDR1 and CDR2 sequences are SQVTM and ANQGSEA. The CDR3: CSVRLNEQFF. CDR3 nucleotide sequence: TGCAGCGTTAGGTTGAATGAGCAGTTCTTC.

This clonotype occurred many times. The chain carries TRBV28 and TRBJ2-5; D not resolved. The V end was cut by 1 base, the J end by 2 bases, with 8 bases between. This CDR3 is 14 amino acids long. CDR1 MDHEN and CDR2 SYDVKM come from the germline V gene. The CDR3 reads CASSLSGKQETQYF. CDR3 DNA: TGTGCCAGCAGTTTATCGGGCAAACAAGAGACCCAGTACTTC.

The J gene is TRBJ2-7, the V gene TRBV9, with 9 bases lining up with TRBD1. J gave up 2 bases and V 1 base, and 7 bases lay outside the gene matches. Germline V gives CDR1 SGDLS, CDR2 YYNGEE. The CDR3 covers 16 residues. Written as DNA, the CDR3 is TGTGCCAGCAGCGTACGCCCCGGGACAGGGACCTACGAGCAGTACTTC. Amino acid sequence: CASSVRPGTGTYEQYF.

The chain combines TRBV4-2 with TRBJ2-2; 10 nucleotides line up with TRBD2. The CDR3 covers 16 residues. Germline trimming cut 4 bases from V and 7 bases from J; bases unmatched to any gene: 9. Germline CDR1 is LGHNA and CDR2 is YNFKEQ. In DNA form, the CDR3 reads TGTGCCAGCAGCCCGGTCGGGTCTAGCGGGAGCGGGGAGCTGTTTTTT. Protein product: CASSPVGSSGSGELFF.

The chain employs TRBV5-1 and TRBJ2-3, with D maybe TRBD1 (5 bases). V was shortened by 4 bases and J by 0 bases, with 15 bases between the two germline ends. CDR3 length equals 16 residues. Germline V gene lookup returns CDR1 SGHRS and CDR2 YFSETQ. CDR3 nucleotide sequence: TGCGCCAGCAGCCTCAATCCGACAGATAGCACAGATACGCAGTATTTT. This gives the protein CASSLNPTDSTDTQYF.